These T cell receptor beta chains were read from a single sample in a study of cytomegalovirus exposure and HLA in healthy donors. The data were produced by immunoSEQ multiplex PCR, yet TCRdb's version contains in-frame clones alone and is incomplete. The table records 90,000 to 130,000 clones, around 90% of them present only once. Sequenced: PBMCs. The receptor set was obtained from a young woman in good health and CMV-seronegative. The conserved cysteine and the conserved F or W are not part of the CDR3 here.

v_call: TRBV19; j_call: TRBJ1-6; cdr3_aa: ASSYRVTEYNSPLH
v_call: TRBV7-2; j_call: TRBJ2-7; cdr3_aa: ASSSGLAAYEQY
v_call: TRBV29-1; j_call: TRBJ2-2; cdr3_aa: SSEDGFGELF
v_call: TRBV19; j_call: TRBJ2-1; cdr3_aa: ASSIRLAGGTYNEQF
v_call: TRBV4-3; j_call: TRBJ2-1; cdr3_aa: ASSQPPPGQALRGEQF
v_call: TRBV5-1; j_call: TRBJ2-5; cdr3_aa: ASASGLVSETQY
v_call: TRBV7-9; j_call: TRBJ2-7; cdr3_aa: ASDSSTSYEQY
v_call: TRBV5-6; j_call: TRBJ2-1; cdr3_aa: ASSIGGARSSYNEQF
v_call: TRBV27; j_call: TRBJ2-1; cdr3_aa: ASSPRGAGFYNEQF
v_call: TRBV4-3; j_call: TRBJ1-1; cdr3_aa: ASSQVTQVGTEAF
v_call: TRBV28; j_call: TRBJ1-1; cdr3_aa: ASSFRGLDTEAF
v_call: TRBV29-1; j_call: TRBJ1-1; cdr3_aa: SVAGVTTEAF
v_call: TRBV27; j_call: TRBJ2-2; cdr3_aa: ASSLSTANLNTGELF
v_call: TRBV19; j_call: TRBJ1-5; cdr3_aa: ASSWDRGVRQPQH
v_call: TRBV5-4; j_call: TRBJ2-2; cdr3_aa: ASSLGRQGADTGELF
v_call: TRBV10-3; j_call: TRBJ2-3; cdr3_aa: AISAGTQRDTQY
v_call: TRBV5-4; j_call: TRBJ2-1; cdr3_aa: ASSSEGQPSYNEQF
v_call: TRBV28; j_call: TRBJ1-2; cdr3_aa: ASRFEGGEPHYGYT
v_call: TRBV6-5; j_call: TRBJ2-7; cdr3_aa: ASRGARSNEQY
v_call: TRBV27; j_call: TRBJ2-2; cdr3_aa: ASYQGTGELF
v_call: TRBV15; j_call: TRBJ1-5; cdr3_aa: ATSSEIWDIYSNQPQH
v_call: TRBV6-6; j_call: TRBJ1-4; cdr3_aa: ASRGREEKLF
v_call: TRBV10-2; j_call: TRBJ2-1; cdr3_aa: ASTQGRYNEQF
v_call: TRBV5-1; j_call: TRBJ1-5; cdr3_aa: ASSSTGELNQPQH
v_call: TRBV5-1; j_call: TRBJ2-3; cdr3_aa: ASRPSGASTDTQY
v_call: TRBV7-2; j_call: TRBJ2-3; cdr3_aa: ASSRGGRGSTDTQY
v_call: TRBV7-2; j_call: TRBJ2-7; cdr3_aa: ASSFTSGGTYEQY
v_call: TRBV23-1; j_call: TRBJ1-2; cdr3_aa: ASSQITDRSNYGYT
v_call: TRBV30; j_call: TRBJ2-1; cdr3_aa: AWSVRWQGLIEQF
v_call: TRBV11-2; j_call: TRBJ2-1; cdr3_aa: ASSFSNEQF
v_call: TRBV9; j_call: TRBJ1-1; cdr3_aa: ASSPRGLGTEAF
v_call: TRBV18; j_call: TRBJ2-7; cdr3_aa: ASSLKLSQAYEQY
v_call: TRBV2; j_call: TRBJ1-2; cdr3_aa: ASSQRQGNGYT
v_call: TRBV7-8; j_call: TRBJ1-1; cdr3_aa: ASSLTQGIAF
v_call: TRBV6-4; j_call: TRBJ2-2; cdr3_aa: ASSDSSAGELF
v_call: TRBV7-3; j_call: TRBJ2-2; cdr3_aa: ASSLGQSNTGELF
v_call: TRBV7-3; j_call: TRBJ2-5; cdr3_aa: ASSLGGLVETQY
v_call: TRBV7-6; j_call: TRBJ2-2; cdr3_aa: ASSPRLARTGELF
v_call: TRBV7-8; j_call: TRBJ1-5; cdr3_aa: ASSLDPVRQPQH
v_call: TRBV27; j_call: TRBJ2-7; cdr3_aa: ASSSVMDRGSYEQY
v_call: TRBV6-1; j_call: TRBJ1-1; cdr3_aa: ASSEAPGQWDAF
v_call: TRBV5-1; j_call: TRBJ1-1; cdr3_aa: ASSLSGGNTEAF
v_call: TRBV6-5; j_call: TRBJ2-5; cdr3_aa: ASSYLAGGLGETQY
v_call: TRBV9; j_call: TRBJ2-1; cdr3_aa: ASSTSRAPEQF
v_call: TRBV5-1; j_call: TRBJ2-3; cdr3_aa: ASSVAGGKDTQY
v_call: TRBV7-2; j_call: TRBJ2-7; cdr3_aa: ASSWGLAGDSYEQY
v_call: TRBV5-8; j_call: TRBJ1-1; cdr3_aa: ASSSTGVNTEAF
v_call: TRBV10-1; j_call: TRBJ2-1; cdr3_aa: ASSHTYRTGQF
v_call: TRBV21-1; j_call: TRBJ2-7; cdr3_aa: ASRGKDTSYEQY
v_call: TRBV19; j_call: TRBJ2-7; cdr3_aa: ASSMVGLSYEQY
v_call: TRBV27; j_call: TRBJ1-4; cdr3_aa: ASSGTDRGGEKLF
v_call: TRBV27; j_call: TRBJ2-1; cdr3_aa: ASSPWLGGVPEQF
v_call: TRBV5-1; j_call: TRBJ2-5; cdr3_aa: ASSLAGDVYQETQY
v_call: TRBV4-3; j_call: TRBJ1-2; cdr3_aa: ASSLGGRGYT